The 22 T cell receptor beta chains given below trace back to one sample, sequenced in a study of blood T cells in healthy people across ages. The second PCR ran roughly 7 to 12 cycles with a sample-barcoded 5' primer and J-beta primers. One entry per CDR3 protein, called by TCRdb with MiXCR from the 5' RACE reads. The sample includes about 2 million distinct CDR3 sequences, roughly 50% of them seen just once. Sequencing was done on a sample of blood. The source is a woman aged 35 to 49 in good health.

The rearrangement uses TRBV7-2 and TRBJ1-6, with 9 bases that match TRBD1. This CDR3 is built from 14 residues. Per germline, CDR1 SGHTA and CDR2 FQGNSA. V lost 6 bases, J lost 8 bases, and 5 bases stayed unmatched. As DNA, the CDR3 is TGTGCCAGCAGAACCGGGACAGGGTATTCACCCCTCCACTTT. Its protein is CASRTGTGYSPLHF.

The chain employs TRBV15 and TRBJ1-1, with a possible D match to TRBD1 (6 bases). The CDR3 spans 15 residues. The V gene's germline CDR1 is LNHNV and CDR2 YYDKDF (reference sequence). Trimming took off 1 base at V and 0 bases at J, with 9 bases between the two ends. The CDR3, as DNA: TGTGCCACCAGCAGAGTACAGGGAGTGAACACTGAAGCTTTCTTT. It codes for CATSRVQGVNTEAFF.

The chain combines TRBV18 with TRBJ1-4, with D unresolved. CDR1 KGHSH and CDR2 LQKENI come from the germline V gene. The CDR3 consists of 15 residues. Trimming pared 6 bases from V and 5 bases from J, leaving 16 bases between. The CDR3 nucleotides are TGTGCCAGCTCCCAACACCCCGGGCCGAATGAAAAACTGTTTTTT. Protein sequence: CASSQHPGPNEKLFF.

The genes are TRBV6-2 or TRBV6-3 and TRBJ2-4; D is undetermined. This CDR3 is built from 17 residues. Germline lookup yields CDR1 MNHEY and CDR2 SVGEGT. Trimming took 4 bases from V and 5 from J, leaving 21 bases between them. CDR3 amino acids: CASSSTRLMGLENIQYF. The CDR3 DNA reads TGTGCCAGCAGTTCTACCCGCCTTATGGGTTTGGAAAACATTCAGTACTTC.

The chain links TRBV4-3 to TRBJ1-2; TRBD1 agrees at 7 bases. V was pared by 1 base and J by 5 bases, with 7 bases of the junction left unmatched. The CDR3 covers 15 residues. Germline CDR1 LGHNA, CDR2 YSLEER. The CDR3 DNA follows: TGCGCCAGCAGCCAAGCGGTAGGGGGCAGTTATGGCTACACCTTC. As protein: CASSQAVGGSYGYTF.

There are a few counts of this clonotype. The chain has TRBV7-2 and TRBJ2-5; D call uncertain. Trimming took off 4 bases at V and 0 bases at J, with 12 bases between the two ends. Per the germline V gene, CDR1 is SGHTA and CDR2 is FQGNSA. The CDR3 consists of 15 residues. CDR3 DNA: TGTGCCAGCAGCTCAGTAGCCAGTAACCAAGAGACCCAGTACTTC. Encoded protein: CASSSVASNQETQYF.

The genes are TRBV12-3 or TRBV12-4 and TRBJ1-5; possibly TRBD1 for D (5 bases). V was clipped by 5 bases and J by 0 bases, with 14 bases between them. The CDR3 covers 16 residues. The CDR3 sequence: CASSTTGPASNQPQHF. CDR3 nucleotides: TGTGCCAGCAGTACTACAGGCCCCGCTAGCAATCAGCCCCAGCATTTT.

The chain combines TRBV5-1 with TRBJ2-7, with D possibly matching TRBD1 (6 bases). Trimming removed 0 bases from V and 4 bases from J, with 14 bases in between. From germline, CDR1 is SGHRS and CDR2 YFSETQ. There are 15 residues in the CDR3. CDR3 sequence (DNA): TGCGCCAGCAGCTTGGAAACAGGGAAGAATTACGAGCAGTACTTC. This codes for CASSLETGKNYEQYF.

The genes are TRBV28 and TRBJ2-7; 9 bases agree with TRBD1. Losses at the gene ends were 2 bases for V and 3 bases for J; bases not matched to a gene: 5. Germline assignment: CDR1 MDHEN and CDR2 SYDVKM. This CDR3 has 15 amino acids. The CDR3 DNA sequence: TGTGCCAGCAGTTTAACGGGACAGGGTTACTACGAGCAGTACTTC. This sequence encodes CASSLTGQGYYEQYF.

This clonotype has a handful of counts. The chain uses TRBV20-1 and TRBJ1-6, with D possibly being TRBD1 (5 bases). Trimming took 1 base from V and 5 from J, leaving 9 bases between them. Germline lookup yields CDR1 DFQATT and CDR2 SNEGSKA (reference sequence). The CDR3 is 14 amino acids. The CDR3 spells CSARGRADNSPLHF. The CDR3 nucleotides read TGCAGTGCTAGAGGCAGGGCGGATAATTCACCCCTCCACTTT.

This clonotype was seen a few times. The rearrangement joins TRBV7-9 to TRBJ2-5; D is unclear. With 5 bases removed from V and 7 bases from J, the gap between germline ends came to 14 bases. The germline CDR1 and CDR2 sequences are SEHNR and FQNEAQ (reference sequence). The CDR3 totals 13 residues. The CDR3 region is CASSPTGEWTQYF. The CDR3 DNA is TGTGCCAGCAGCCCGACCGGAGAGTGGACCCAGTACTTC.

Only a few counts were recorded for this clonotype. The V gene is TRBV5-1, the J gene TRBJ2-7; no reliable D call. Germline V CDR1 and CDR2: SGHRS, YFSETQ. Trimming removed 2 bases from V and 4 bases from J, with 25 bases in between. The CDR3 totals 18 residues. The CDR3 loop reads CASSFGQHPDTYQYEQYF. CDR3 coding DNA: TGCGCCAGCAGCTTTGGGCAGCACCCAGACACATACCAGTACGAGCAGTACTTC.

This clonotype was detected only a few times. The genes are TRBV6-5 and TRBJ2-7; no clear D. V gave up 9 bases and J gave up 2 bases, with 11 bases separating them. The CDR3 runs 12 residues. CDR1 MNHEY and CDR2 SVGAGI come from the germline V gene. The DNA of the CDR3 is TGTGCCAGTGCCGGAGAGCCCTACGAGCAGTACTTC. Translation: CASAGEPYEQYF.

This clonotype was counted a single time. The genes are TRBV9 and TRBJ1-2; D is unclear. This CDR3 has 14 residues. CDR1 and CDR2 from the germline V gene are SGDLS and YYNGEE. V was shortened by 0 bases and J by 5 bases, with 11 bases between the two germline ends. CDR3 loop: CASSVEGTLYGYTF. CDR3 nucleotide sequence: TGTGCCAGCAGCGTAGAGGGCACATTATATGGCTACACCTTC.

As DNA, the CDR3 is TGTGCCAGCAGCTTAGCCTTGGTAAATGAGCAGTACTTC. Its translation is CASSLALVNEQYF. This rearrangement joins TRBV7-8 to TRBJ2-7; the D is unclear. The ends were cut back, 0 bases at V and 7 bases at J, with 10 bases in the middle. The germline V gene encodes CDR1 SGHVS and CDR2 FQNEAQ. This CDR3 comprises 13 residues.

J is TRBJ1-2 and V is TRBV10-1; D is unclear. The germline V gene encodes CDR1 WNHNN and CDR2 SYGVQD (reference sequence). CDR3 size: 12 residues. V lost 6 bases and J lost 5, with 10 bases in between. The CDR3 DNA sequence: TGCGCCAGCAGCCGGGCCCCTTATGGCTACACCTTC. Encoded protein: CASSRAPYGYTF.

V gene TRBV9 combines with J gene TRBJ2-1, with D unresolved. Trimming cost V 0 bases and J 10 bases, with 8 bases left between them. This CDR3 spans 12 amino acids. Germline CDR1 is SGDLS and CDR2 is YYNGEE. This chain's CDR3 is CASSVGFEEQFF. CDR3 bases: TGTGCCAGCAGCGTAGGTTTCGAGGAGCAGTTCTTC.

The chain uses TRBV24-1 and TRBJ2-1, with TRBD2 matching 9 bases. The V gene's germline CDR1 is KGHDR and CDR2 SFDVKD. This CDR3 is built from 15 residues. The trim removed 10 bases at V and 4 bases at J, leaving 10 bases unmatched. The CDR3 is CATTSGAGGYNEQFF. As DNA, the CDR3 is TGTGCCACAACCTCAGGAGCGGGGGGTTACAATGAGCAGTTCTTC.

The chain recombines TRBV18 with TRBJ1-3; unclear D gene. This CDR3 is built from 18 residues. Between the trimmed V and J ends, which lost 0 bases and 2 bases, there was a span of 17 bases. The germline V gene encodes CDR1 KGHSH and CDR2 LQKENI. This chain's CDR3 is CASSPPTAVSRPGNTIYF. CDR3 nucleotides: TGTGCCAGCTCACCACCCACGGCAGTTTCGAGGCCTGGAAACACCATATATTTT.

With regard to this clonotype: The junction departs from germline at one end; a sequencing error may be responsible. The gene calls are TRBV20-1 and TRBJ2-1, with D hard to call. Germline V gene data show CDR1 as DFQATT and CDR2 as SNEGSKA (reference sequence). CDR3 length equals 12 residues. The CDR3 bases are TGCAGAGCCTCTGACTCCTATAATGAGCAGTTCTTC. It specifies CRASDSYNEQFF.

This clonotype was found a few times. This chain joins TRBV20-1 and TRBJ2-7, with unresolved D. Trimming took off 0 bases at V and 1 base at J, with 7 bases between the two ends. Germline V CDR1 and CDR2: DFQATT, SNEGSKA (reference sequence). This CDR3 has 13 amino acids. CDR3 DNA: TGCAGTGCTAGAGATGAAGAGTCCTACGAGCAGTACTTC. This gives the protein CSARDEESYEQYF.

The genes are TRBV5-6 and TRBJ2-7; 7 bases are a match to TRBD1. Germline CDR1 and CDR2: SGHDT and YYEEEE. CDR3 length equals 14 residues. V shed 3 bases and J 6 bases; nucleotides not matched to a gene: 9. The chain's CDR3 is CASSSDREISEQYF. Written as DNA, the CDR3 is TGTGCCAGCAGCTCAGACAGGGAGATAAGCGAGCAGTACTTC. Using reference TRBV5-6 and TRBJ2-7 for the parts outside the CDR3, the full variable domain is DAGVTQSPTHLIKTRGQQVTLRCSPKSGHDTVSWYQQALGQGPQFIFQYYEEEERQRGNFPDRFSGHQFPNYSSELNVNALLLGDSALYLCASSSDREISEQYFGPGTRLTVT.